What follows are 28 T cell receptor beta chains derived from one specimen sequenced in a study of blood T cells in healthy people across ages. PCR was performed a second time for roughly 7 to 12 cycles using a sample-barcoded 5' primer and a J-beta primer mix. TCRdb reanalysed the 5' RACE reads using MiXCR and keeps one entry per CDR3 protein. The profile shows some 1.8 million distinct CDR3 sequences, approximately 40% of them singletons. The sample consisted of blood. The receptors were sampled from a human donor in good health.

This clonotype was seen a handful of times. This chain links TRBV5-4 with TRBJ1-5; D gene uncertain. There are 16 residues in the CDR3. Germline values: CDR1 SGHNT, CDR2 YYREEE (reference sequence). The V end lost 0 bases, the J end lost 2 bases, and 12 bases lay between the germline ends. The DNA for the CDR3 is TGTGCCAGCAGCTTGGGTGGTGACGGTGGCAATCAGCCCCAGCATTTT. This encodes CASSLGGDGGNQPQHF.

This chain connects TRBV20-1 to TRBJ1-1; possible D gene TRBD1, 5 bases. The germline V gene encodes CDR1 DFQATT and CDR2 SNEGSKA (reference sequence). Trimming took 4 bases from V and 2 from J, leaving 17 bases between them. This CDR3 is 15 amino acids long. CDR3 in amino acids: CSAIVPGAVNTEAFF. As DNA, the CDR3 is TGCAGTGCTATTGTACCCGGGGCGGTAAACACTGAAGCTTTCTTT.

This clonotype has more than one count but fewer than ten. V is TRBV12-3 or TRBV12-4 and J is TRBJ2-1, with TRBD2 matching over 7 bases. This CDR3 has 12 amino acids. With 6 bases clipped from V and 9 bases from J, the junction kept 5 bases outside the gene matches. CDR3 DNA sequence: TGTGCCAGCAGACTAGCGTGGGGTGAGCAGTTCTTC. As protein: CASRLAWGEQFF.

The chain combines TRBV29-1 with TRBJ1-1; 7 bases agree with TRBD1. V was pared by 6 bases and J by 10 bases, with 14 bases of the junction left unmatched. Germline assignment: CDR1 SQVTM and CDR2 ANQGSEA. The CDR3 covers 13 residues. CDR3 loop: CSVQGKLAGLAFF. In DNA form, the CDR3 reads TGCAGCGTACAGGGGAAATTAGCAGGATTAGCTTTCTTT.

The chain joins TRBV7-9 to TRBJ2-7, with D perhaps TRBD1 or TRBD2 (6 bases each). V was cut by 9 bases and J by 2 bases, with 17 bases left in between. CDR3 length equals 14 residues. The germline CDR1 and CDR2 sequences are SEHNR and FQNEAQ (reference sequence). CDR3 residues: CASGGQIETYEQYF. CDR3 bases: TGTGCCAGTGGGGGGCAGATCGAAACCTACGAGCAGTACTTC. The entire variable domain, with the rest obtained from reference TRBV7-9 and TRBJ2-7, is as follows: DTGVSQNPRHKITKRGQNVTFRCDPISEHNRLYWYRQTLGQGPEFLTYFQNEAQLEKSRLLSDRFSAERPKGSFSTLEIQRTEQGDSAMYLCASGGQIETYEQYFGPGTRLTVT.

This clonotype was picked up many times. V and J are TRBV6-4 and TRBJ2-1; 8 positions match TRBD2. CDR1 is MRHNA and CDR2 is SNTAGT in the germline V gene. The CDR3 sequence is 14 residues long. J lost 5 bases, V lost 3 bases, and 3 bases had no gene match. Written as DNA, the CDR3 is TGTGCCAGCAGTGAGGGCGGGGGGAACAATGAGCAGTTCTTC. This encodes CASSEGGGNNEQFF.

The CDR3 is CASSGRQGANYGYTF. The CDR3 bases are TGTGCCAGCAGCGGGAGACAGGGGGCGAACTATGGCTACACCTTC. The chain uses TRBV7-9 and TRBJ1-2, with 10 nucleotides matching TRBD1. The CDR3 sequence is 15 residues long. Germline loops: CDR1 SEHNR, CDR2 FQNEAQ (reference sequence). Trimming removed 5 bases from V and 2 bases from J; junction bases left unmatched: 5.

V usage is TRBV20-1 and J usage is TRBJ2-4; 7 nucleotides align to TRBD1. Near its end, the DNA agrees better with TRBJ2-7, so the J call may be wrong. Germline CDR1 and CDR2: DFQATT and SNEGSKA (reference sequence). This CDR3 is 12 amino acids long. The CDR3 bases are TGCAGTGCTACGGACAGGACCTACGAGCAGTACTTC. Protein product: CSATDRTYEQYF.

The sample holds a few counts of this clonotype. This chain links TRBV28 with TRBJ2-7; TRBD2 matches 8 bases. The CDR3 totals 17 residues. Germline-derived CDR1 and CDR2 are MDHEN and SYDVKM. With 7 bases clipped from V and 0 bases from J, the junction kept 14 bases outside the gene matches. The CDR3 region has the DNA TGTGCCAGCACCGTACTCCGGGAGGGTAGTAGCTCCTACGAGCAGTACTTC. Translation gives CASTVLREGSSSYEQYF. Combining the CDR3 with reference TRBV28 and TRBJ2-7 gives the whole variable domain DVKVTQSSRYLVKRTGEKVFLECVQDMDHENMFWYRQDPGLGLRLIYFSYDVKMKEKGDIPEGYSVSREKKERFSLILESASTNQTSMYLCASTVLREGSSSYEQYFGPGTRLTVT.

The chain employs TRBV5-1 and TRBJ1-4; 7 nucleotides agree with TRBD1. The CDR3 is 16 residues long. The germline V gene has CDR1 SGHRS and CDR2 YFSETQ. V lost 0 bases, J lost 0 bases, and 2 bases stayed unmatched. CDR3 coding DNA: TGCGCCAGCAGCTTGGGGGACAGTGCAACTAATGAAAAACTGTTTTTT. Translation gives CASSLGDSATNEKLFF.

This clonotype occurred a few times. V gene TRBV7-9 combines with J gene TRBJ2-7; TRBD1 is a possible D gene (6 bases). Germline V gene sequence: CDR1 SEHNR, CDR2 FQNEAQ (reference sequence). The CDR3 totals 16 residues. V was cut by 4 bases and J by 3 bases, with 19 bases left in between. The DNA for the CDR3 is TGTGCCAGCAGCTCGCCACAGGGATCCCAATACTACGAGCAGTACTTC. Translated: CASSSPQGSQYYEQYF.

This clonotype appeared a few times. The V gene is TRBV5-1, the J gene TRBJ2-5, with no clear D. Near its end, the DNA agrees better with TRBJ2-7, so the J call may be wrong. Germline V gives CDR1 SGHRS, CDR2 YFSETQ. This CDR3 spans 12 amino acids. The CDR3 DNA reads TGCGCCAGCAGCTTGCCGCCAGACGAGCAGTACTTC. Its translation: CASSLPPDEQYF.

About this clonotype itself: Compared with germline, one end of the junction differs, possibly owing to a read error. The chain combines TRBV12-3 or TRBV12-4 with TRBJ1-2; 9 bases are shared with TRBD1. This CDR3 region has 14 residues. This CDR3 reads CTSSLNRGPYDYTF. CDR3 sequence (DNA): TGTACCAGCAGTTTAAACAGGGGGCCGTATGACTACACCTTC.

The chain combines TRBV7-9 with TRBJ2-5; 14 nucleotides agree with TRBD2. CDR1 and CDR2 (germline): SEHNR, FQNEAQ (reference sequence). V gave up 10 bases and J gave up 5 bases; unmatched junction bases: 9. The CDR3 loop spans 15 amino acids. CDR3 in DNA: TGTGCCACCTCCGCGACTAGCGGGGGGGTCGAGACCCAGTACTTC. Translating gives CATSATSGGVETQYF.

There are a few counts of this clonotype. The junction and the germline gene differ at one end; a read error may be behind it. The chain uses TRBV6-5 and TRBJ1-2; no clear D. Per the germline V gene, CDR1 is MNHEY and CDR2 is SVGAGI. The CDR3 runs 13 residues. Here the CDR3 reads CASGDKANYGHTF. CDR3 sequence (DNA): TGTGCCAGCGGAGACAAAGCTAACTATGGCCACACCTTC.

This clonotype was seen repeatedly, ten times or more. The genes are TRBV12-3 or TRBV12-4 and TRBJ1-6; 8 bases align to TRBD1. This CDR3 is 13 amino acids long. The V and J ends lost 8 bases and 8 bases, in that order; junction bases with no gene match: 5. DNA for the CDR3: TGTGCCAGCTCTTTACAGGGGGATTCACCCCTCCACTTT. It translates to CASSLQGDSPLHF.

The chain links TRBV18 to TRBJ2-4; D gene unclear. This CDR3 spans 14 amino acids. Germline CDR1 and CDR2: KGHSH and LQKENI. V shed 1 base and J shed 2 bases, with 6 bases lying between them. The CDR3: CASSPREPKNIQYF. In DNA, the CDR3 is TGTGCCAGCTCACCACGTGAGCCCAAAAACATTCAGTACTTC. The entire variable domain, with the rest obtained from reference TRBV18 and TRBJ2-4, is as follows: NAGVMQNPRHLVRRRGQEARLRCSPMKGHSHVYWYRQLPEEGLKFMVYLQKENIIDESGMPKERFSAEFPKEGPSILRIQQVVRGDSAAYFCASSPREPKNIQYFGAGTRLSVL.

The chain uses TRBV9 and TRBJ2-4; TRBD1 matches at 9 bases. Germline-derived CDR1 and CDR2 are SGDLS and YYNGEE. CDR3 length: 18 residues. The V and J ends lost 4 bases and 0 bases, in that order; junction bases with no gene match: 11. CDR3 sequence: CASSPNYGQGLAKNIQYF. CDR3 in DNA: TGTGCCAGCAGCCCTAATTACGGACAGGGGCTAGCCAAAAACATTCAGTACTTC. Full variable domain (missing parts from reference TRBV9 and TRBJ2-4): DSGVTQTPKHLITATGQRVTLRCSPRSGDLSVYWYQQSLDQGLQFLIQYYNGEERAKGNILERFSAQQFPDLHSELNLSSLELGDSALYFCASSPNYGQGLAKNIQYFGAGTRLSVL.

The chain carries TRBV27 and TRBJ2-3; possible D gene TRBD2, 5 bases. There are 14 residues in the CDR3. The V end was cut by 6 bases, the J end by 4 bases, with 14 bases between. Germline lookup yields CDR1 MNHEY and CDR2 SMNVEV (reference sequence). CDR3 amino acids: CASRGRRSADTQYF. In nucleotides, the CDR3 is TGTGCCAGCAGGGGCCGGAGGTCCGCAGATACGCAGTATTTT.

Turning to this clonotype: With a much larger clone just one base away, this may be a read error. J is TRBJ1-2 and V is TRBV12-3 or TRBV12-4; 7 bases line up with TRBD1. CDR3 length: 13 residues. V lost 6 bases and J lost 3; bases outside the gene matches: 4. CDR3 protein: CASRNRGYYGYTF. CDR3 nucleotides: TGTGCCAGCAGGAACAGGGGCTACTATGGCTACACCTTC.

As concerns this clonotype: One end of the junction does not line up with germline, which may come from a read error. The chain carries TRBV29-1 and TRBJ2-3; 10 positions match TRBD2. The CDR3 totals 18 residues. In germline, CDR1 is SQVTM, CDR2 ANQGSEA. The CDR3 reads CGVEGGASGGLSTDTQYF. The CDR3 DNA sequence: TGCGGCGTTGAAGGTGGGGCTAGCGGGGGCCTAAGCACAGATACGCAGTATTTT.

J is TRBJ2-5 and V is TRBV12-3 or TRBV12-4; D call uncertain. This CDR3 has 14 residues. Trimming removed 0 bases at V and 5 bases at J, with 10 bases between. This CDR3 reads CASSLAVATETQYF. As DNA, the CDR3 is TGTGCCAGCAGTTTAGCAGTAGCTACGGAGACCCAGTACTTC.

J is TRBJ1-2 and V is TRBV27; 9 bases match TRBD1. With 4 bases clipped from V and 5 bases from J, the junction kept 8 bases outside the gene matches. The CDR3 spans 15 residues. Germline V gene sequence: CDR1 MNHEY, CDR2 SMNVEV (reference sequence). CDR3 sequence: CASSSLGTGKYGYTF. The CDR3 DNA is TGTGCCAGCAGTTCTCTTGGGACAGGGAAGTATGGCTACACCTTC.

The rearrangement uses TRBV24-1 and TRBJ1-2, with 9 nucleotides matching TRBD1. This CDR3 is built from 15 residues. CDR1 is KGHDR and CDR2 is SFDVKD in the germline V gene. Unmatched junction bases numbered 9, after V lost 3 bases and J lost 8 bases. This CDR3 reads CATSDRTGVIGGYTF. In DNA form, the CDR3 reads TGTGCCACCAGTGATCGGACAGGGGTGATCGGGGGCTACACCTTC.

This chain uses TRBV7-7 with TRBJ2-1; maybe TRBD2 (6 bases). V lost 0 bases, J lost 7 bases, and 10 bases lay in between. The CDR3 has 14 amino acids. Per germline, CDR1 SSHAT and CDR2 FNYEAQ (reference sequence). This CDR3 is CASSLAGGSNEQFF. The CDR3 DNA follows: TGTGCCAGCAGCTTAGCGGGGGGTAGTAATGAGCAGTTCTTC.

In this sample, this clonotype turned up a few times. The CDR3 region has the DNA TGTGCCAGCAGTTTGTATGACAGACCCCCTAATGAGCAGTTCTTC. It yields the protein CASSLYDRPPNEQFF. The gene calls are TRBV28 and TRBJ2-1; TRBD1 is a possible D gene (5 bases). The ends were cut back, 3 bases at V and 7 bases at J, with 16 bases in the middle. This CDR3 has 15 residues. Germline CDR1 reads MDHEN; CDR2 reads SYDVKM.

A note on this clonotype: One end of the junction is discordant with germline, which a read error may explain. The rearrangement uses TRBV20-1 and TRBJ2-1; D not certain. CDR1 and CDR2 (germline): DFQATT, SNEGSKA (reference sequence). CDR3 length equals 13 residues. CDR3 amino acids: CGARRLLGNEQFF. For the CDR3, the DNA is TGCGGTGCTAGACGCCTCCTTGGGAATGAGCAGTTCTTC.

This clonotype was counted only a few times. The chain is built from TRBV18 and TRBJ2-7, with a tentative D call TRBD1 (5 bases). There are 14 residues in the CDR3. The germline V gene encodes CDR1 KGHSH and CDR2 LQKENI. V lost 2 bases and J lost 0, with 8 bases in between. For the CDR3, the DNA is TGTGCCAGCTCACCATTTGGGGCCTCCTACGAGCAGTACTTC. Translated, it gives CASSPFGASYEQYF.